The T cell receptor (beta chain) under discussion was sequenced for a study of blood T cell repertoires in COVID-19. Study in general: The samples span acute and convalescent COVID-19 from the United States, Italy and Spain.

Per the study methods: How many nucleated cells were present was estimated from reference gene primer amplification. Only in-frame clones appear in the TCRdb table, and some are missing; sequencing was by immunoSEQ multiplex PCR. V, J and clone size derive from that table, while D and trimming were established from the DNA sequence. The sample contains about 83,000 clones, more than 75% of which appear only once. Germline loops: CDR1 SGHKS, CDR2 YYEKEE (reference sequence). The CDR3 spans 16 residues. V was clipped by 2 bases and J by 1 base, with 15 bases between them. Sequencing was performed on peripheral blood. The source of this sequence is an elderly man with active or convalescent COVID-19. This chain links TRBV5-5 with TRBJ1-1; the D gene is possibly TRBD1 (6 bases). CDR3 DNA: TGTGCCAGCAGCTTAATCCCCGGGACATCGAACACTGAAGCTTTCTTT. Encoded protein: CASSLIPGTSNTEAFF.